This is a list of T cell receptor beta chains from one sample in a study of beta chain features in type 1 diabetes. Profiled with immunoSEQ multiplex PCR; TCRdb holds only in-frame clones, not every one. The data show under 300,000 clones, 25% to 30% seen once. The sample consisted of central memory CD4+ T cells from blood. These receptor sequences come from a man under 40 in good health. Both conserved end residues are part of each CDR3. A D gene is named only where the DNA matches it firmly. Expanded clones get a size class; other rows say once, few or many, or leave the size out.

V	size	J	D	DNA	CDR3
TRBV10-3	NA	TRBJ2-7	NA	TGTGCTGTTACCCGGGACGGCGCCTACGAGCAGTACTTC	CAVTRDGAYEQYF
TRBV5-1	NA	TRBJ2-3	NA	TGCGCCAGCAGCGCTATGGCCGGGGGCACAGATACGCAGTATTTT	CASSAMAGGTDTQYF
TRBV30	few	TRBJ2-1	TRBD2	TGTGCCTGGAGTATAGCGGGGGGGCCGGGATCTGTGGGTGAGCAGTTCTTC	CAWSIAGGPGSVGEQFF
TRBV29-1	NA	TRBJ1-1	NA	TGCAGCGCTGGACCAATGACTGAAGCTTTCTTT	CSAGPMTEAFF
TRBV28	NA	TRBJ2-7	NA	TGTGCCAGCAGAACCGGGACCGGCACCTACGAGCAGTACTTC	CASRTGTGTYEQYF
TRBV11-2	few	TRBJ1-1	NA	TGTGCCAGCAGCTCCACTCGCGGGGGGAACACTGAAGCTTTCTTT	CASSSTRGGNTEAFF
TRBV13	few	TRBJ2-7	NA	TGTGCCAGCAGCTTTTCTCACCCCAGCTCCTACGAGCAGTACTTC	CASSFSHPSSYEQYF
TRBV6-6	NA	TRBJ2-3	NA	TGTGCCAGCGGCATGAATAGGCCAGATACGCAGTATTTT	CASGMNRPDTQYF
TRBV14	few	TRBJ1-2	NA	TGTGCCAGCAGCCAAGAAGGTTTCTCGGAAGGCTACACCTTC	CASSQEGFSEGYTF
TRBV7-2	NA	TRBJ2-5	TRBD2	TGTGCCAGCAGTGTAGCGGGAGGGCAAGAGACCCAGTACTTC	CASSVAGGQETQYF
TRBV13	NA	TRBJ1-6	NA	TGTGCCAGCAGCTTCCGTGAGACGGGGAATTCACCCCTCCACTTT	CASSFRETGNSPLHF
TRBV9	NA	TRBJ2-1	TRBD2	TGTGCCAGCAGCCTTCTCCTTGGCGGGAGTAGAAATGAGCAGTTCTTC	CASSLLLGGSRNEQFF
TRBV6-5	few	TRBJ2-7	NA	TGTGCCATCAGTGACCGGGACGGGTACGAGCAGTACTTC	CAISDRDGYEQYF